Listed here are 29 T cell receptor beta chains from one sample, sequenced in a study of blood T cell repertoires in COVID-19. TCRdb's table, derived via immunoSEQ multiplex PCR, lists solely in-frame clones and lacks some. Here the sample spans 190,000 or so clones, around 87% being singletons. The specimen sequenced was peripheral blood. The receptor set was obtained from a man aged 40-49 years with active or convalescent COVID-19.

The J gene is TRBJ1-2, the V gene TRBV6-2 or TRBV6-3, with D perhaps matching TRBD1 (6 bases). The CDR3 is made up of 16 amino acids. From germline, CDR1 is MNHEY and CDR2 SVGEGT. Between the trimmed V and J ends, which lost 2 bases and 6 bases, there was a span of 19 bases. CDR3 loop: CASSYPVNRELNGYTF. The DNA of the CDR3 is TGTGCCAGCAGTTACCCGGTTAACAGGGAGTTAAATGGCTACACCTTC.

The chain joins TRBV10-1 to TRBJ2-2; TRBD1 is a possible D gene (6 bases). V was clipped by 8 bases and J by 7 bases, with 17 bases between them. From germline, CDR1 is WNHNN and CDR2 SYGVQD (reference sequence). The CDR3 covers 14 residues. The CDR3 sequence is CASGPQGIGGELFF. Written as DNA, the CDR3 is TGCGCCAGCGGTCCGCAGGGGATCGGCGGGGAGCTGTTTTTT.

The rearrangement links TRBV2 to TRBJ1-1, with 7 bases that match TRBD1. Trimming took 9 bases from V and 0 from J; bases not matched to a gene: 7. Germline values: CDR1 SNHLY, CDR2 FYNNEI. The CDR3 length is 14 residues. Here the CDR3 reads CASNRGDMNTEAFF. The CDR3 DNA is TGTGCCAGTAACAGGGGCGATATGAACACTGAAGCTTTCTTT.

The V gene is TRBV6-5, the J gene TRBJ2-7, with D perhaps TRBD2 (5 bases). The V gene's germline CDR1 is MNHEY and CDR2 SVGAGI. V lost 7 bases and J lost 2, with 12 bases in between. The CDR3 has 13 residues. The CDR3 loop is CASIGVGTYEQYF. The CDR3 DNA reads as TGTGCCAGCATTGGGGTCGGGACCTACGAGCAGTACTTC.

The CDR3 DNA is TGTGCCAGCTCACCTTACTCTACGGGACAGGGACCCTATGGCTACACCTTC. Its translation: CASSPYSTGQGPYGYTF. The chain links TRBV18 to TRBJ1-2; 9 bases line up with TRBD1. Looked up from germline, CDR1 is KGHSH and CDR2 is LQKENI. The CDR3 runs to 17 residues. Trimming cost V 3 bases and J 4 bases; bases outside gene matches: 12.

The chain couples TRBV5-6 to TRBJ1-4; D remains unclear. The germline V gene has CDR1 SGHDT and CDR2 YYEEEE. The V gene lost 0 bases and the J gene lost 0 bases, with 6 bases spanning the gap. The CDR3 is 15 amino acids. CDR3: CASSLGQATNEKLFF. The CDR3 DNA reads TGTGCCAGCAGCTTGGGCCAGGCAACTAATGAAAAACTGTTTTTT.

This sequence joins TRBV3-1 (or the pseudogene TRBV3-2) and TRBJ2-3; 14 positions agree with TRBD2. Germline loops: CDR1 LGHDT, CDR2 YNNKEL (reference sequence). J lost 1 base, V lost 4 bases, and 4 bases had no gene match. This CDR3 region has 17 residues. Written as DNA, the CDR3 is TGTGCCAGCAGCCCGACTAGCGGGGGGGCGGGCACAGATACGCAGTATTTT. Residues: CASSPTSGGAGTDTQYF.

The V and J genes are TRBV18 and TRBJ2-2; 7 bases agree with TRBD1. Unmatched junction bases numbered 5, after V lost 3 bases and J lost 7 bases. Germline V lookup: CDR1 KGHSH, CDR2 LQKENI. The CDR3 covers 14 residues. CDR3 in amino acids: CASSPDRAGGELFF. CDR3 sequence (DNA): TGTGCCAGCTCACCCGACAGGGCCGGCGGGGAGCTGTTTTTT.

This clone is a singleton in its sample. The J gene is TRBJ1-2, the V gene TRBV28, with a weak D call TRBD1 (6 bases). The CDR3 spans 16 residues. CDR1 MDHEN and CDR2 SYDVKM come from the germline V gene. Trimming left V 8 bases short and J 0 bases short, with 19 bases between. The CDR3 DNA is TGTGCCAGCGGGTCGGACTCGGGACAAACTAACTATGGCTACACCTTC. Translated: CASGSDSGQTNYGYTF.

V gene TRBV6-2 or TRBV6-3 combines with J gene TRBJ2-7; 13 bases are a match to TRBD2. CDR3 length equals 14 residues. Germline assignment: CDR1 MNHEY and CDR2 SVGEGT. V gave up 2 bases and J gave up 5 bases; unmatched junction bases: 0. CDR3 amino acids: CASSYGTSGDEQYF. The CDR3 DNA is TGTGCCAGCAGTTACGGGACTAGCGGGGACGAGCAGTACTTC.

The chain recombines TRBV5-8 with TRBJ1-2; D is unclear. Trimming cost V 4 bases and J 7 bases, with 11 bases left between them. This CDR3 is built from 12 residues. Germline-derived CDR1 and CDR2 are SGHTS and YDEGEE. The DNA of the CDR3 is TGTGCCAGCAGCGGTGCGCATCTTGGCTACACCTTC. Translation gives CASSGAHLGYTF.

The table lists this clone with a few counts. V and J are TRBV15 and TRBJ1-6; TRBD1 matches at 9 bases. The ends lost 6 bases at V and 9 bases at J; junction bases unmatched: 9. The CDR3 totals 15 residues. Looked up from germline, CDR1 is LNHNV and CDR2 is YYDKDF (reference sequence). CDR3 in DNA: TGTGCCACCAGGCCGGGACAGGGAAGGAGTTCACCCCTCCACTTT. Protein: CATRPGQGRSSPLHF.

This clone has only one observation. The chain joins TRBV28 to TRBJ1-1; D might be TRBD1 (5 bases). Per the germline V gene, CDR1 is MDHEN and CDR2 is SYDVKM. V gave up 6 bases and J gave up 9 bases, with 14 bases separating them. The length of the CDR3 is 12 residues. The CDR3 bases are TGTGCCAGCAGCGGGACTGCGCAGAAAGCTTTCTTT. Encoded protein: CASSGTAQKAFF. The whole variable domain, filled in from reference TRBV28 and TRBJ1-1, reads DVKVTQSSRYLVKRTGEKVFLECVQDMDHENMFWYRQDPGLGLRLIYFSYDVKMKEKGDIPEGYSVSREKKERFSLILESASTNQTSMYLCASSGTAQKAFFGQGTRLTVV.

This clone was picked up a small number of times. CDR3 amino acids: CASSERPGTSNFF. CDR3 DNA sequence: TGTGCCAGCAGTGAACGCCCCGGGACTAGCAACTTCTTC. This chain connects TRBV6-1 to TRBJ2-1, with TRBD2 matching over 9 bases. The length of the CDR3 is 13 residues. With V trimmed by 2 bases and J by 16 bases, 9 bases remained unmatched. Germline CDR1 and CDR2: MNHNS and SASEGT.

The V gene is TRBV11-2, the J gene TRBJ2-3; TRBD1 matches at 10 bases. This CDR3 is 17 amino acids long. The trim removed 1 base at V and 4 bases at J, leaving 8 bases unmatched. Germline assignment: CDR1 SGHAT and CDR2 FQNNGV. The CDR3 DNA follows: TGTGCCAGCAGCTTAGGGGGGGGACAGGGGTCGGCAGATACGCAGTATTTT. Protein sequence: CASSLGGGQGSADTQYF.

J is TRBJ1-1 and V is TRBV5-4, with D possibly TRBD1 on 6 matching bases. V lost 5 bases and J 5 bases, leaving 16 bases between the germline ends. CDR3 length: 14 amino acids. Germline V lookup: CDR1 SGHNT, CDR2 YYREEE (reference sequence). The CDR3 DNA sequence: TGTGCCAGCAGTTCGAAGGGGGGGACGACTGAAGCTTTCTTT. Translating gives CASSSKGGTTEAFF.

The V call is TRBV4-3, the J call TRBJ2-7; 7 nucleotides agree with TRBD1. This CDR3 spans 13 amino acids. V trimming: 3 bases; J trimming: 5 bases; junction bases outside the gene matches: 4. Germline CDR1 LGHNA, CDR2 YSLEER. The CDR3 is CASSHQQGNEQYF. DNA for the CDR3: TGCGCCAGCAGCCACCAACAGGGGAACGAGCAGTACTTC.

V usage is TRBV28 and J usage is TRBJ1-1; a possible D gene is TRBD1 (5 bases). V lost 7 bases and J 5 bases, leaving 20 bases between the germline ends. The CDR3 covers 15 residues. Looked up from germline, CDR1 is MDHEN and CDR2 is SYDVKM. Here the CDR3 reads CASNTNVDSFTEAFF. CDR3 in DNA: TGTGCCAGCAATACTAATGTCGACAGCTTTACTGAAGCTTTCTTT.

The V gene is TRBV2, the J gene TRBJ1-1; D gene ambiguous. Trimming stripped 6 bases from V and 1 base from J, with 12 bases between. The germline V gene encodes CDR1 SNHLY and CDR2 FYNNEI. This CDR3 comprises 14 residues. The CDR3 loop is CASRAYTENTEAFF. The CDR3 nucleotides are TGTGCCAGCAGGGCATATACAGAGAACACTGAAGCTTTCTTT.

This chain links TRBV5-1 with TRBJ1-4; D may be TRBD1 (6 bases). The CDR3 is 16 amino acids. Germline-derived CDR1 and CDR2 are SGHRS and YFSETQ. With 3 bases removed from V and 7 bases from J, the gap between germline ends came to 19 bases. The CDR3 loop is CASSSGQTNIGEKLFF. CDR3 sequence (DNA): TGCGCCAGCAGCTCCGGACAGACTAATATCGGTGAAAAACTGTTTTTT. Looking up the rest from reference TRBV5-1 and TRBJ1-4 gives the full variable domain: KAGVTQTPRYLIKTRGQQVTLSCSPISGHRSVSWYQQTPGQGLQFLFEYFSETQRNKGNFPGRFSGRQFSNSRSEMNVSTLELGDSALYLCASSSGQTNIGEKLFFGSGTQLSVL.

The chain employs TRBV11-2 and TRBJ2-1; no clear D. Germline V gene data show CDR1 as SGHAT and CDR2 as FQNNGV. Trimming removed 4 bases at V and 6 bases at J, with 7 bases between. This CDR3 comprises 12 residues. The CDR3, as DNA: TGTGCCAGCAGCTCCAACTTCAATGAGCAGTTCTTC. Translating gives CASSSNFNEQFF.

J is TRBJ2-7 and V is TRBV10-3; 11 nucleotides align to TRBD2. The CDR3 spans 18 residues. In germline, CDR1 is ENHRY, CDR2 SYGVKD. Unmatched junction bases numbered 16, after V lost 9 bases and J lost 0 bases. The DNA of the CDR3 is TGTGCCATTTGCCCTGGGCTAGCGGGGGGCAAGAGCTCCTACGAGCAGTACTTC. Translating it yields CAICPGLAGGKSSYEQYF.

The J gene is TRBJ1-3, the V gene TRBV11-3; D is unresolved. The CDR3 contains 16 residues. Germline V lookup: CDR1 SGHNT, CDR2 YENEEA. With 2 bases removed from V and 0 bases from J, the gap between germline ends came to 11 bases. CDR3 in DNA: TGTGCCAGCAGCTTAAGAACCCGGGACTCTGGAAACACCATATATTTT. Its translation: CASSLRTRDSGNTIYF.

CDR3 DNA sequence: TGTGCCAGCAGCTTAGCCACTCCCAGGGGGAGCGAGCAGTACTTC. This gives the protein CASSLATPRGSEQYF. This chain links TRBV7-9 with TRBJ2-7; 7 bases are shared with TRBD1. The CDR3 covers 15 residues. Germline CDR1 is SEHNR and CDR2 is FQNEAQ (reference sequence). The V segment lost 0 bases and the J segment 6 bases; nucleotides outside the gene matches: 8.

The chain uses TRBV2 and TRBJ1-3, with D perhaps TRBD1 (5 bases). Germline CDR1 SNHLY, CDR2 FYNNEI. CDR3 length equals 14 residues. V lost 9 bases to trimming and J lost 0 bases, with 12 bases between them. DNA of the CDR3: TGTGCCAGTAGGGACTTCTACTCTGGAAACACCATATATTTT. Amino acid sequence: CASRDFYSGNTIYF. Variable domain in full (rest from reference TRBV2 and TRBJ1-3): EPEVTQTPSHQVTQMGQEVILRCVPISNHLYFYWYRQILGQKVEFLVSFYNNEISEKSEIFDDQFSVERPDGSNFTLKIRSTKLEDSAMYFCASRDFYSGNTIYFGEGSWLTVV.

This clone was recorded only once. V usage is TRBV5-1 and J usage is TRBJ1-5, with 7 bases fitting TRBD1. CDR1 is SGHRS, CDR2 YFSETQ, per germline. J was trimmed by 3 bases and V by 7 bases; bases with no gene match: 4. The CDR3 extends over 13 amino acids. The CDR3 is CASRDRDNQPQHF. The CDR3 nucleotides read TGCGCCAGCCGCGACAGGGACAATCAGCCCCAGCATTTT. Supplemented by reference TRBV5-1 and TRBJ1-5, the full variable domain reads KAGVTQTPRYLIKTRGQQVTLSCSPISGHRSVSWYQQTPGQGLQFLFEYFSETQRNKGNFPGRFSGRQFSNSRSEMNVSTLELGDSALYLCASRDRDNQPQHFGDGTRLSIL.

This clone was counted between two and nine times. This chain joins TRBV2 and TRBJ1-3; TRBD1 matches at 8 bases. This CDR3 has 14 amino acids. Germline V CDR1 and CDR2: SNHLY, FYNNEI. The junction had 4 bases not matched to a gene; V was cut back by 5 bases and J by 4 bases. The CDR3 loop is CASSSDRGGNTIYF. The CDR3 DNA is TGTGCCAGCAGTTCCGACAGGGGAGGAAACACCATATATTTT.

In DNA form, the CDR3 reads TGTGCCAGCACCCGGGACAGGGGGAACTACGAGCAGTACTTC. Translation gives CASTRDRGNYEQYF. The V gene is TRBV3-1 (or the pseudogene TRBV3-2), the J gene TRBJ2-7; 11 bases match TRBD1. Losses at the gene ends were 7 bases for V and 3 bases for J; bases not matched to a gene: 5. The germline gives CDR1 LGHDT, CDR2 YNNKEL (reference sequence). The CDR3 totals 14 residues.

This clone was detected a few times. The chain uses TRBV21-1 and TRBJ1-2; TRBD1, the table's D call, lacks a check against the DNA. TRBV21-1 is designated a pseudogene. This CDR3 has 16 residues. The CDR3 loop reads CASSDIKKTVMDGYTF. In DNA, the CDR3 is TGTGCCAGCAGCGATATTAAGAAGACAGTCATGGATGGCTACACCTTC.